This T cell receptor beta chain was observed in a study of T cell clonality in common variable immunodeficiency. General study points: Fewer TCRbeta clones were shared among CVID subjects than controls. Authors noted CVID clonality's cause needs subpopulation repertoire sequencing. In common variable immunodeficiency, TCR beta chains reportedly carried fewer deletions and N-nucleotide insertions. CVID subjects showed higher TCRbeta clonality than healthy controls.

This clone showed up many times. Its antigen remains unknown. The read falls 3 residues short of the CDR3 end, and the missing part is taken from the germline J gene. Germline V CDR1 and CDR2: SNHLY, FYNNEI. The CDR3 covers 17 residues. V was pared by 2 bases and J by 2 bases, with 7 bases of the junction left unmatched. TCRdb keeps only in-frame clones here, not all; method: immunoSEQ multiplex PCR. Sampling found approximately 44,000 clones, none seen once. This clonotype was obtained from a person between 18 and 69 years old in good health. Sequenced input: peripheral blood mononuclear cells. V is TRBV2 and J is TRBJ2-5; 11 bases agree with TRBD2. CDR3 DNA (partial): TGTGCCAGCAGTGAAATAAGGCCTAGCGGGGGGCAAGAGACC. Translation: CASSEIRPSGGQET. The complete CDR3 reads CASSEIRPSGGQETQYF.